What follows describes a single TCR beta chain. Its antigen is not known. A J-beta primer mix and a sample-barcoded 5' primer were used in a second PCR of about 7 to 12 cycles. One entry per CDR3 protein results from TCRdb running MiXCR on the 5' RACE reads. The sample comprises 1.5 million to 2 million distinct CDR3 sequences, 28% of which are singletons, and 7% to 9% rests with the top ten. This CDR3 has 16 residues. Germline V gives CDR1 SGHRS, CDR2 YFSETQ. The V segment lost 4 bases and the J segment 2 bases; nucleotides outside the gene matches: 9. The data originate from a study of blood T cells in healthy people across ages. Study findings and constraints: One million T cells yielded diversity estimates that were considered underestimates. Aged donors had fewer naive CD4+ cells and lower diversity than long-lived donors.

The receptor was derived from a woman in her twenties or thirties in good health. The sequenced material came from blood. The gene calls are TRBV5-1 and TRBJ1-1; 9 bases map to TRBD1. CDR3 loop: CASSPGGQGLNTEAFF. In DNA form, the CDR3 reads TGCGCCAGCAGCCCGGGTGGACAGGGGCTAAACACTGAAGCTTTCTTT.